This entry concerns a single TCR beta chain. As yet, its antigen is unknown. This sample stems from a study of cytomegalovirus exposure and HLA in healthy donors. Study-level background: The study's early data release held 75 million to 95 million unique TCRs from HLA-typed donors.

Trimming took off 6 bases at V and 0 bases at J, with 14 bases between the two ends. CDR1 is SGHTA and CDR2 is FQGNSA in the germline V gene. The CDR3 has 15 amino acids. The PCR made use of 60 Vbeta and 13 Jbeta primers. The data were produced by immunoSEQ multiplex PCR, yet TCRdb's version contains in-frame clones alone and is incomplete. Here the sample spans 250,000 to 350,000 clones, 80% to 90% being singletons. General study results and limits: Among TCR sequences, most were rare, though some public TCRs appeared in many donors. By a later analysis, the bulk of CMV-associated TCR beta chains appeared HLA-restricted. Accurate HLA-A and HLA-B prediction from TCR beta sequences was reported for most subjects.

The V gene is TRBV7-2, the J gene TRBJ1-2; the D gene is possibly TRBD1 (6 bases). Material: PBMCs. This sequence was found in a man aged 40-49 years in good health and CMV-seropositive. The CDR3 nucleotides read TGTGCCAGCAGTCCCGGACAGCGAGCTAACTATGGCTACACCTTC. Translation: CASSPGQRANYGYTF.